These 8 T cell receptor beta chains came from one sample sequenced in a study of T-cell reconstitution after alpha-beta-depleted transplantation in children. Unique molecular identifiers were used to barcode this TCRbeta library. TCRdb analysed the PCR reads with MiXCR anew, one entry per CDR3 protein. The table lists approximately 500,000 distinct CDR3 sequences, more than 20% of them singletons. The sample in question was PBMCs, obtained before TCRalphabeta/CD19-depleted stem cell transplant. These receptors came from a boy in the first two years of life with Wiskott-Aldrich syndrome, due to receive a stem cell transplant.

V and J are TRBV5-1 and TRBJ2-1, with D hard to call. The CDR3 is made up of 9 amino acids. Trimming stripped 10 bases from V and 9 bases from J, with 8 bases between. CDR1 is SGHRS, CDR2 YFSETQ, per germline. Here the CDR3 reads CAGPCEQFF. The CDR3 bases are TGCGCCGGACCCTGTGAGCAGTTCTTC.

The rearrangement uses TRBV3-1 and TRBJ1-1, with unresolved D. Germline-derived CDR1 and CDR2 are LGHDT and YNNKEL (reference sequence). V lost 6 bases to trimming and J lost 3 bases, with 14 bases between them. There are 14 residues in the CDR3. The DNA of the CDR3 is TGTGCCAGCAGGGACCAGGCGAGGTACACTGAAGCTTTCTTT. Amino acids: CASRDQARYTEAFF.

This clonotype was observed a few times. V gene TRBV3-1 combines with J gene TRBJ2-5; D gene ambiguous. The CDR3 length is 12 residues. Germline CDR1 is LGHDT and CDR2 is YNNKEL (reference sequence). V shed 2 bases and J shed 7 bases, with 8 bases lying between them. The CDR3 bases are TGTGCCAGCAGCCAATCGGGCATGACCCAGTACTTC. Translated: CASSQSGMTQYF.

This chain connects TRBV20-1 to TRBJ2-5, with 10 bases aligning to TRBD1. The trim removed 5 bases at V and 3 bases at J, leaving 6 bases unmatched. The CDR3 covers 14 residues. Germline lookup yields CDR1 DFQATT and CDR2 SNEGSKA (reference sequence). The DNA for the CDR3 is TGCAGTGCTCCCGGACAGGGGGTAAAAGAGACCCAGTACTTC. This translates into CSAPGQGVKETQYF.

This clonotype was counted a few times. This sequence joins TRBV12-3 or TRBV12-4 and TRBJ2-3, with a weak D call TRBD1 (5 bases). CDR3 length: 16 amino acids. Trimming removed 2 bases at V and 3 bases at J, with 15 bases between. The CDR3 coding sequence is TGTGCCAGCAGTTTATTGGCCAGGGTGAGGACAGATACGCAGTATTTT. It codes for CASSLLARVRTDTQYF.

This chain connects TRBV5-1 to TRBJ2-1, with 13 positions matching TRBD2. The CDR3 has 16 residues. Unmatched junction bases numbered 5, after V lost 0 bases and J lost 8 bases. The germline gives CDR1 SGHRS, CDR2 YFSETQ. Here the CDR3 DNA reads TGCGCCAGCAGCTTGGGGACTAGCGGGAGAAGTGATGAGCAGTTCTTC. It encodes CASSLGTSGRSDEQFF.

The rearrangement uses TRBV5-1 and TRBJ2-7; tentatively, D is TRBD1 (6 bases). Trimming took 2 bases from V and 4 from J, leaving 16 bases between them. Germline CDR1 is SGHRS and CDR2 is YFSETQ. The CDR3 length is 15 residues. This chain's CDR3 is CASSLLQGTGYEQYF. Here the CDR3 DNA reads TGCGCCAGCAGCTTACTACAGGGCACCGGATACGAGCAGTACTTC. The full variable domain, in which reference TRBV5-1 and TRBJ2-7 provide the parts outside the CDR3, is KAGVTQTPRYLIKTRGQQVTLSCSPISGHRSVSWYQQTPGQGLQFLFEYFSETQRNKGNFPGRFSGRQFSNSRSEMNVSTLELGDSALYLCASSLLQGTGYEQYFGPGTRLTVT.

The chain is built from TRBV12-3 or TRBV12-4 and TRBJ2-3; D might be TRBD2 (5 bases). The V end lost 1 base, the J end lost 2 bases, and 13 bases lay between the germline ends. This CDR3 is built from 16 residues. CDR3 sequence: CASSLGLGVLTDTQYF. CDR3 coding DNA: TGTGCCAGCAGTTTAGGTCTCGGGGTGCTCACAGATACGCAGTATTTT.